These T cell receptor beta chains were read from a single sample in a study of blood T cell repertoires in COVID-19. The method was immunoSEQ multiplex PCR; TCRdb's version includes in-frame clones alone and lacks a portion of them. The sample has 490,000 or so clones; roughly 88% are singletons. Sequencing used PBMCs or T cells enriched from blood (not recorded which). These receptors were collected from a woman in her forties who had recovered from COVID-19. The conserved cysteine and the conserved F or W are not part of the CDR3 here. A D gene is named only where the DNA matches it firmly.

>TRBJ2-7|TRBV19|TRBD1
ASSSGQGAYEQY
>TRBJ2-7|TRBV11-2|TRBD2
ASSLVGGSNYEQY
>TRBJ1-3|TRBV7-2|NA
ASSLVGRGVGNTIY
>TRBJ2-7|TRBV11-3|TRBD1
ASSLDRGHEQY
>TRBJ2-3|TRBV25-1|TRBD2
ASSDLAGGPYTQY
>TRBJ1-6|TRBV28|NA
ASSLPDSPPLH
>TRBJ2-1|TRBV11-3|TRBD2
ASSFTSGRGVYNEQF
>TRBJ1-2|TRBV11-3|NA
ASSLSPNRVTNYGYT
>TRBJ1-5|TRBV28|NA
ASTQVINQPQH
>TRBJ1-1|TRBV27|NA
ASRRGNWDTEAF
>TRBJ1-5|TRBV10-2|TRBD1
ASSLTGGNQPQH